This TCR beta chain is from a study of blood T cell repertoires in COVID-19. About the study: Acute-phase and convalescent COVID-19 samples originated in the United States, Italy and Spain. The cDNA or gDNA used as material had been derived from T cells, B-cell-depleted T cells, or PBMCs.

CDR1 and CDR2 from the germline V gene are MNHEY and SVGEGT. J gave up 1 base and V 2 bases, and 7 bases lay outside the gene matches. The CDR3 sequence is 17 residues long. In the authors' methods: Cell counts per sample came from amplifying reference gene primers. The repertoire was sequenced with immunoSEQ multiplex PCR; TCRdb's copy has only in-frame clones and lacks some. Clonal size and the V and J genes are those of that table, whereas D and trimming came from the DNA. Counted here are about 180,000 clones, around 77% occurring once; the ten biggest clones make up around 7%. The sequence came from a man between 65 and 85 years old with active or convalescent COVID-19. Sequenced sample: peripheral blood. The gene calls are TRBV6-2 or TRBV6-3 and TRBJ1-1, with 10 bases matching TRBD1. CDR3 nucleotides: TGTGCCAGCAGTTACCCGAGGGACAGGGGAAGGAACACTGAAGCTTTCTTT. This sequence encodes CASSYPRDRGRNTEAFF.